The source of this T cell receptor (beta chain) is a study of shared clonotypes between healthy human individuals (dated by TCRdb to about 2020). In terms of the full investigation: Three men and two women, aged 18 to 49 years, made up the cohort. Libraries were prepared and TCR repertoires were sequenced by different laboratories using diverse techniques, in order to increase sequencing depth and limit assay-specific biases. Leukapheresis yielded between about 0.94 and 9 billion PBMCs per donor. For each donor, CD4 naive and CD4 memory were each given three plates, CD8 naive was given two plates, and CD8 memory was given one plate. To estimate repertoire size and how much clonotype sharing occurs between individuals, the study deeply sequenced the blood TCR repertoires of roughly 5 healthy adults. What the research found in general, with its limitations: Sampling was restricted to blood, and TCR repertoires in tissue are likely to differ from TCR repertoires in blood. Larger estimated clonotype richness was generally found for naive subsets than for memory subsets. Based on pairwise subsampling, the degree of clonotype sharing among donors was expected to be affected by sequencing depth. The genetic and exposure-history diversity represented was limited by the small number of donors. Even with the large sequencing depth, rarefaction of the sorted-subset datasets indicated that sequencing was incomplete. When a handful of donors were compared, the shared fraction of clonotypes was around 5% for naive CD4, about 4% for naive CD8, 2.3% for memory CD4, and 0.3% to 0.5% for memory CD8. Higher generation probabilities were observed for clonotypes shared by all four sorted-subset donors than for non-shared clonotypes.

Healthy HIV-negative adults with no recently reported acute infections or vaccinations were included as donors. All donors were Caucasian adults living in Nashville, Tennessee, USA. Magnetic negative selection was used to enrich CD4+ T cells, after which naive cells were positively selected on CD45RA and the negative fraction became the memory subset. Blood was collected by leukapheresis, and PBMCs were isolated by Ficoll-Histopaque density gradient centrifugation and then cryopreserved in liquid nitrogen vapor phase. Purity and quantity of every magnetically sorted T cell population were checked by analytical flow cytometry. Genomic DNA was isolated from every sorted fraction and measured by UV absorbance on a Nanodrop 2000c. TCR CDR3 regions were amplified from genomic DNA by multiplex PCR using the deep immunoSEQ assay. For each cell subset, the extracted genomic DNA was distributed evenly across all wells of several immunoSEQ 96-well plates, and each plate served as one replicate. Each replicate PCR for sorted subsets received roughly 0.2 ug genomic DNA, equal to tens of thousands of T cell genomes. Purified libraries were quantified with a Qubit 3.0 fluorometer, sized on a Bioanalyzer 2100, and re-quantified with the KAPA Library Quantification kit. Every immunoSEQ 96-well plate was sequenced on a separate single-read 150-cycle Illumina NextSeq 550 flow cell. The published analysis was carried out like this. Because only junctional sequences without quality scores were contained in the immunoSEQ output, filtering matching that applied to full-length reads could not be performed. To assign V/J genes and CDR3, sequences were annotated using PyIR, a Python wrapper for IgBLAST v1.9, with IMGT germline references. Reads were removed for weak V/J assignments (E-value above 1e-6), missing CDR3, stop codons, out-of-frame junctions, or ambiguous translated residues. V3J clonotypes were defined by identical inferred V gene, J gene, and CDR3 amino acid sequence. Percentage overlap between repertoires was calculated by dividing the number of shared unique clonotypes by the size of the smaller repertoire. RTK rarefaction, the Chao1 estimator, and Recon v2.1 estimates of unobserved clonotypes were used to assess repertoire richness. Generation probabilities for all TCRbeta clonotypes obtained by the gDNA method from a handful of donors were computed using OLGA. Sourced from immuneACCESS, this table was stored by TCRdb with only in-frame sequences that have V and J called. A share of the clones is absent; for the studies checked, an unresolved V gene accounts for under half, and the remainder has no known explanation. V and J calls and clone size come straight from that table; D and trimming were deduced from the DNA. The sample yields around 1,000,000 clones; approximately 77% were counted once. The ten largest clones take up 0.89% of the sample.

Comment on this clone: The antigen it recognizes is unknown. Base qualities are not at hand, and no much larger clone is one base apart.

The germline V and J ends show losses of 3 bases and 4 bases respectively, and no gene match explains 17 bases of the junction. The CDR3 spans 20 residues, from the cysteine through the phenylalanine. The retained sequence is limited to the CDR3, 60 bases, with the frame set at the first base. Reading the germline V gene gives CDR1 KGHSH and CDR2 LQKENI. Recombination connected TRBV18 to TRBJ2-1; TRBD1 aligns with 11 central bases. This TCR was recovered from a man in his late teens or twenties in good health. Some clones in this sample may be carry-over from other donors' samples. Sequenced material: memory CD4+ T cells from PBMCs. This specimen's cell subset or site label, per the study, means: CD45RA-negative fraction. The bases read TGTGCCAGCTCACCTAGGCACTTGGGACAGGGGGATCCAAGTTACAATGAGCAGTTCTTC. It codes for CASSPRHLGQGDPSYNEQFF.